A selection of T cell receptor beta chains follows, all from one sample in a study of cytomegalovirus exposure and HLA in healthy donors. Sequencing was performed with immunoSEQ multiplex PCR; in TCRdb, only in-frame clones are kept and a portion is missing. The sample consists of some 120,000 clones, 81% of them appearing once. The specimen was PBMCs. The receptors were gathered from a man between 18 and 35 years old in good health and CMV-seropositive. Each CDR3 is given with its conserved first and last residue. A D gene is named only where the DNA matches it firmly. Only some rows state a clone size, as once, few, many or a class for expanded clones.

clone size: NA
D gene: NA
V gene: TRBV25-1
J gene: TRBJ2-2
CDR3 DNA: TGTGCCAGCAGTGAAGGGAGTACCGGGGAGCTGTTTTTT
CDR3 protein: CASSEGSTGELFF

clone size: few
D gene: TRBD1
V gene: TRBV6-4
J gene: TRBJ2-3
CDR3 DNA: TGTGCCAGCAGTGACTCGTACAGGGACAGGGCATTCGGTACGCAGTATTTT
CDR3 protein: CASSDSYRDRAFGTQYF

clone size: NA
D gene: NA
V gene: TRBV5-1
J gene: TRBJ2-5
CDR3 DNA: TGCGCCAGCAGCTTCACCACTAGTGGGGAGACCCAGTACTTC
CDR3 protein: CASSFTTSGETQYF

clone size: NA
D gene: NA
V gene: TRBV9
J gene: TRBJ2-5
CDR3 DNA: TGTGCCAGCAGCGTAGGTCGCGGGGAGACCCAGTACTTC
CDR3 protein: CASSVGRGETQYF

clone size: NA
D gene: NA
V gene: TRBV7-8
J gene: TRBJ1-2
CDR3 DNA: TGTGCCAGCAGCTCTAGTTGGGGGGGTAACTATGGCTACACCTTC
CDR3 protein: CASSSSWGGNYGYTF

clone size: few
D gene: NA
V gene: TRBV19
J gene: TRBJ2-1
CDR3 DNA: TGTGCCAGTAGTATAGGCCAAAGGGGGAGTGAGCAGTTCTTC
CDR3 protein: CASSIGQRGSEQFF

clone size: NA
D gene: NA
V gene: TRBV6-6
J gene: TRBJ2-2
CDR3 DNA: TGTGCCAGCAGTTACATGGGGTACACCGGGGAGCTGTCTTTT
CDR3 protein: CASSYMGYTGELSF

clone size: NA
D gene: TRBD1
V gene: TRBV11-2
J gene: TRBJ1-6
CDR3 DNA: TGTGCCAGCAGCTTAGAAGTGCGGGACAGCAATTCACCCCTCCACTTT
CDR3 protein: CASSLEVRDSNSPLHF

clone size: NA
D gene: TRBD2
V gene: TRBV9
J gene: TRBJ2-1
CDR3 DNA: TGTGCCAGCAGCGTAGGAGCGGGAGGGTTCAACAATGAGCAGTTCTTC
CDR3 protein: CASSVGAGGFNNEQFF

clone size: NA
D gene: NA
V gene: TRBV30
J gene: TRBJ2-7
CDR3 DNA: TGTGCCTGGAGTGGTCTGGCCGCACAGCAGCAGTACTTC
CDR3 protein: CAWSGLAAQQQYF

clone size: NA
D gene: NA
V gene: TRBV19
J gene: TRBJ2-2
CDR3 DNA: TGTGCCAGTAGTATAGACGGGTACACCGGGGAGCTGTTTTTT
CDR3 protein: CASSIDGYTGELFF

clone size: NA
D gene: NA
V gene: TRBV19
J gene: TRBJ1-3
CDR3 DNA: TGTGCCAGTAGTATTAGTCATTCAACTGGAAACACCATATATTTT
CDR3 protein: CASSISHSTGNTIYF

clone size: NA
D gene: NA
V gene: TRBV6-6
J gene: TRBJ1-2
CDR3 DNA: TGTGCCAGCAGTTACGTCGGTCAGGGGACCTATGGCTACACCTTC
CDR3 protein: CASSYVGQGTYGYTF

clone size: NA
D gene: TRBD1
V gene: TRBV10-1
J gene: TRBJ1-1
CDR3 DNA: TGCGCCAGCAGGGTGGGACAGAGCACTGAAGCTTTCTTT
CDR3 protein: CASRVGQSTEAFF

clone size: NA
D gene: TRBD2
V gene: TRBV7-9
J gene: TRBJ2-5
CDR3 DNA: TGTGCCAGCAGCAGACTAGCGGGGGGCCTCCGGGAGACCCAGTACTTC
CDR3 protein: CASSRLAGGLRETQYF

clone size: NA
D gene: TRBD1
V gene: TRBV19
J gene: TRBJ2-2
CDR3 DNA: TGTGCCAGTAGTATCAGGGGGCAGGGGTTCACCGGGGAGCTGTTTTTT
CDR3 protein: CASSIRGQGFTGELFF

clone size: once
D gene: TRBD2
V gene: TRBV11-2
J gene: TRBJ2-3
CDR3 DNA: TGTGCCAGCAGCTTAGCATGGGCGGGAGCAGATACGCAGTATTTT
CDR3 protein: CASSLAWAGADTQYF

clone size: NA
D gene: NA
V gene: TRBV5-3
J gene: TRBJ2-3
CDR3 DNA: TGTGCCAGAAAAGACTTTAGCACAGATACGCAGTATTTT
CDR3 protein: CARKDFSTDTQYF

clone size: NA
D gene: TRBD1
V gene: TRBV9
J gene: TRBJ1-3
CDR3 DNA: TGTGCCAGCAGCCTCGGGACAGCTGGAAACACCATATATTTT
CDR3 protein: CASSLGTAGNTIYF

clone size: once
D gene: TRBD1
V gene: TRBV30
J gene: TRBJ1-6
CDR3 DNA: TGTGCCTGGGACAGGGGAAATTCACCCCTCCACTTT
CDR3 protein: CAWDRGNSPLHF

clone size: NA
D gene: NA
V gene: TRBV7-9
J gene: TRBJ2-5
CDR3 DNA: TGTGCCAGCAGCTTAGTGCAGGGCACAAGGGAGACCCAGTACTTC
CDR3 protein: CASSLVQGTRETQYF

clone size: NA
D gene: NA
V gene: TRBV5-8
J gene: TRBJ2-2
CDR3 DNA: TGTGCCAGCAGCTTGGGCCGTGGACTCTCCGGGGAGCTGTTTTTT
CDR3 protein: CASSLGRGLSGELFF

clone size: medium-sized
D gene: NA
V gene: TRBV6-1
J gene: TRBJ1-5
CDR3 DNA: TGTGCCAGCAGTGCCGGGACAAATAGCAATCAGCCCCAGCATTTT
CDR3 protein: CASSAGTNSNQPQHF

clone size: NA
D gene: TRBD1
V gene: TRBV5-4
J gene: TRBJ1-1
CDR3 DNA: TGTGCCAGCAGCCAGATACGACAGGGGGGGCACACTGAAGCTTTCTTT
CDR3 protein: CASSQIRQGGHTEAFF

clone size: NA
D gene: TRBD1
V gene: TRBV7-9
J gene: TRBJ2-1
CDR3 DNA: TGTTCCAGCAGCTTAGACAGGGACCCCTACAATGAGCAGTTCTTC
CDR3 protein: CSSSLDRDPYNEQFF

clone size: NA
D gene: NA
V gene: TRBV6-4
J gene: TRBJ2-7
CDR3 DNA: TGTGCCAGCATTCCCCGGCGAGGGCAGGGGCCCTACGAGCAGTACTTC
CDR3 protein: CASIPRRGQGPYEQYF

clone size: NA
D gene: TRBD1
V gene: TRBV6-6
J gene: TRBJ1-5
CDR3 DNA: TGTGCCAGCAGTTACTCCGGGACAGGGAATCAGCCCCAGCATTTT
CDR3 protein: CASSYSGTGNQPQHF

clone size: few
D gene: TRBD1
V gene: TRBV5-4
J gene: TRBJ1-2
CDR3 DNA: TGTGCCAGCAGCTTCGGGACAGGAGCTTATGGCTACACCTTC
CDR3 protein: CASSFGTGAYGYTF

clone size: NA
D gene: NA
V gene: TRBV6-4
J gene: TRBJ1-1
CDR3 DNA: TGTGCCAGCAGAGACACCCGTAGGGGCACTGAAGCTTTCTTT
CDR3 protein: CASRDTRRGTEAFF

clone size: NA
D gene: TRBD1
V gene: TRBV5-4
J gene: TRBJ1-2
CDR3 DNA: TGTGCCAGCAACCCTGGTGGGACAGGGTCAGTGGCTGGCTACACCTTC
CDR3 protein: CASNPGGTGSVAGYTF

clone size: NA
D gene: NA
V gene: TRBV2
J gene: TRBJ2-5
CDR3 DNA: TGTGCCAGCAGGAAGGAGGGGGGGGCGAAGACCCAGTACTTC
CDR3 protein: CASRKEGGAKTQYF

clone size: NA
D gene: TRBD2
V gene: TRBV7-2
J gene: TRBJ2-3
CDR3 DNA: TGTGCCAGCAGCTTACTCGCGGGGGGGCCAGATACGCAGTATTTT
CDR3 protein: CASSLLAGGPDTQYF

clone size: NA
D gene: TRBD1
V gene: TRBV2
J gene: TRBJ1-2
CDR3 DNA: TGTGCCAGCAGTCGGGACAGGGGGGACTATGGCTACACCTTC
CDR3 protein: CASSRDRGDYGYTF

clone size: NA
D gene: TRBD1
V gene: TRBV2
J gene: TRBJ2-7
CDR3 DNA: TGTGCCAGCAGTGCACGGGACAGGGAGGTGTACGAGCAGTACTTC
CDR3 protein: CASSARDREVYEQYF

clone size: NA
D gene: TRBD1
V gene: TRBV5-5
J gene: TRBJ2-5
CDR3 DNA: TGTGCCAGCAGCTGGCCGGGACAGCTCTTAGGTGAGCAGTACTTC
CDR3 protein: CASSWPGQLLGEQYF

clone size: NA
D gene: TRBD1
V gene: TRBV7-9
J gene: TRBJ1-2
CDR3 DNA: TGTGCCAGCAGCTCTCAAAGGCAGGGGGCGTATTACTATGGCTACACCTTC
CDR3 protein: CASSSQRQGAYYYGYTF

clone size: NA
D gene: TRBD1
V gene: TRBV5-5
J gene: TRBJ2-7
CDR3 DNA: TGTGCCAGCAGCTCGACAGGGTACCACGAGCAGTACTTC
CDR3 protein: CASSSTGYHEQYF

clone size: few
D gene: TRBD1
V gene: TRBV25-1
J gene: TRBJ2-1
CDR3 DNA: TGTGCCAGCAGTGCTCAAGCGGGACAGGGAGGCAATGAGCAGTTCTTC
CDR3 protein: CASSAQAGQGGNEQFF

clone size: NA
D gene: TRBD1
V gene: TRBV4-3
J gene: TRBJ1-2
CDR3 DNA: TGCGCCAGCAGCCACCGGACAGGGGGCGGCTACACCTTC
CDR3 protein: CASSHRTGGGYTF